This TCR beta chain is drawn from a study of T cell repertoires in cytomegalovirus infection. Each CDR3 protein is one row after TCRdb ran MiXCR on the reads. The sample holds some 800,000 distinct CDR3 sequences; around a third are singletons and the top ten take around 12%. About this clonotype: Antigen unknown.

This CDR3 has 14 amino acids. CDR1 and CDR2 from the germline V gene are MNHEY and SMNVEV (reference sequence). Trimming left V 5 bases short and J 1 base short, with 11 bases between. The genes are TRBV27 and TRBJ1-1, with D maybe TRBD1 (6 bases). This clonotype was obtained from a human donor in good health (CMV status not recorded). Some clones in this sample may be carry-over from other donors' samples. The sample here was cultured CD8+ T cells from PBMCs, taken from culture after CMV antigen stimulation. The CDR3 sequence is CASSLGTQNTEAFF. The CDR3 DNA is TGTGCCAGCAGTCTCGGGACACAGAACACTGAAGCTTTCTTT.